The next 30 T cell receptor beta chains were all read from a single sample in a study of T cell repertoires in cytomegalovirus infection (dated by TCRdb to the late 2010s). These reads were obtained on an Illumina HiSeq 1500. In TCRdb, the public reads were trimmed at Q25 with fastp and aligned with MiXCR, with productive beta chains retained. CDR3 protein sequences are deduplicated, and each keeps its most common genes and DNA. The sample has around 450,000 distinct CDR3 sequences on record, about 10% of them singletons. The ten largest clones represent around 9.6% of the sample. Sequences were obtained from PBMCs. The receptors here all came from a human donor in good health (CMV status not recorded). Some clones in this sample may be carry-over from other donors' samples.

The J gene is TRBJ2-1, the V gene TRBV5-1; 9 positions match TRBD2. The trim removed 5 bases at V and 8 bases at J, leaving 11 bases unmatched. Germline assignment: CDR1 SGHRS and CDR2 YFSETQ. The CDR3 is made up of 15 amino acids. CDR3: CASSNSGRGSDEQFF. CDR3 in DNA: TGCGCCAGCAGTAATAGCGGGAGAGGTAGCGATGAGCAGTTCTTC. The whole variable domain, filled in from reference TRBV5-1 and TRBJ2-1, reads KAGVTQTPRYLIKTRGQQVTLSCSPISGHRSVSWYQQTPGQGLQFLFEYFSETQRNKGNFPGRFSGRQFSNSRSEMNVSTLELGDSALYLCASSNSGRGSDEQFFGPGTRLTVL.

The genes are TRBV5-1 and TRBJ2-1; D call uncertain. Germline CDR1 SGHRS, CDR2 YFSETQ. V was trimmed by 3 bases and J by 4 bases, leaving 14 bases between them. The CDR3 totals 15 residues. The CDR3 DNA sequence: TGCGCCAGCAGCTCGAACCCGCCGGGTTACAATGAGCAGTTCTTC. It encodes CASSSNPPGYNEQFF.

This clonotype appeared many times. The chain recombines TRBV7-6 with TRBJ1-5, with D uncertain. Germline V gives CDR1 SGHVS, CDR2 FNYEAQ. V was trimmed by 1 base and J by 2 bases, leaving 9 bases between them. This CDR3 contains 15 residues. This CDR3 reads CASSLEAGGNQPQHF. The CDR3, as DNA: TGTGCCAGCAGCTTAGAAGCGGGTGGCAATCAGCCCCAGCATTTT.

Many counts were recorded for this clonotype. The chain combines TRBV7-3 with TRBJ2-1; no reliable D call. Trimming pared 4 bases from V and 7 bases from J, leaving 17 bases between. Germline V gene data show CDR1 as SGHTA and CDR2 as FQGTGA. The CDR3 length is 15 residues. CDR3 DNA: TGTGCCAGCAGCTCAAGTTCCGGCCAACTAAATGAGCAGTTCTTC. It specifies CASSSSSGQLNEQFF. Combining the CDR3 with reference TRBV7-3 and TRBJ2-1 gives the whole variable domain GAGVSQTPSNKVTEKGKYVELRCDPISGHTALYWYRQSLGQGPEFLIYFQGTGAADDSGLPNDRFFAVRPEGSVSTLKIQRTERGDSAVYLCASSSSSGQLNEQFFGPGTRLTVL.

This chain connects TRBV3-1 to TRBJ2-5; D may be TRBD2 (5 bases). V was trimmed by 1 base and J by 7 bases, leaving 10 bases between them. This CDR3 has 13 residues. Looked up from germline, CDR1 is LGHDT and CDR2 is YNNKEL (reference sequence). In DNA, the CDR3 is TGTGCCAGCAGCCAAGCGCGGGCAGGGACCCAGTACTTC. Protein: CASSQARAGTQYF.

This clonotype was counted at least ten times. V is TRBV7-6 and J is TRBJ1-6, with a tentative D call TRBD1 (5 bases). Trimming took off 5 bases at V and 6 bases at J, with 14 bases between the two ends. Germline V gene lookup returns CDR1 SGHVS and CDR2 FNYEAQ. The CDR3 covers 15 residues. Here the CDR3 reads CASSPADSLNSPLHF. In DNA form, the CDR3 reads TGTGCCAGCAGCCCCGCCGACAGCCTTAATTCACCCCTCCACTTT.

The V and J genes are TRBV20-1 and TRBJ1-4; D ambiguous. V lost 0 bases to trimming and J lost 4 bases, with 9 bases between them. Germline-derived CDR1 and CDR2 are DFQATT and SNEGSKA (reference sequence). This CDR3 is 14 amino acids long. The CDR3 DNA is TGCAGTGCTAGAGACAGGAGTGATAATGAAAAACTGTTTTTT. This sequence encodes CSARDRSDNEKLFF.

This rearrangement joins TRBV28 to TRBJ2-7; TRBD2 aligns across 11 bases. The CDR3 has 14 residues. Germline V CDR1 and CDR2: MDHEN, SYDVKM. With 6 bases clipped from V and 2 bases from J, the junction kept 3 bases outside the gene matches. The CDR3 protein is CASRRLAGTYEQYF. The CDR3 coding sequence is TGTGCCAGCAGGCGACTAGCGGGGACCTACGAGCAGTACTTC. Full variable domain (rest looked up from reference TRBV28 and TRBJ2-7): DVKVTQSSRYLVKRTGEKVFLECVQDMDHENMFWYRQDPGLGLRLIYFSYDVKMKEKGDIPEGYSVSREKKERFSLILESASTNQTSMYLCASRRLAGTYEQYFGPGTRLTVT.

The CDR3 nucleotides are TGTGCCAGCAGCTACCGACTAGCGGGAGGCGAGCAGTACTTC. Amino acid sequence: CASSYRLAGGEQYF. The chain carries TRBV5-8 and TRBJ2-7, with TRBD2 matching 13 bases. The CDR3 loop spans 14 amino acids. Germline CDR1 is SGHTS and CDR2 is YDEGEE. V lost 3 bases to trimming and J lost 6 bases; unmatched junction nucleotides: 3.

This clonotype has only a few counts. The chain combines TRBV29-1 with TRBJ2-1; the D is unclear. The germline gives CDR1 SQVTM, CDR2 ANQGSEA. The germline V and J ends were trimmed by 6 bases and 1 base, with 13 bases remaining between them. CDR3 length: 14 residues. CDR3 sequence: CSVLIPGSYNEQFF. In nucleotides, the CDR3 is TGCAGCGTCCTTATCCCTGGGTCCTACAATGAGCAGTTCTTC.

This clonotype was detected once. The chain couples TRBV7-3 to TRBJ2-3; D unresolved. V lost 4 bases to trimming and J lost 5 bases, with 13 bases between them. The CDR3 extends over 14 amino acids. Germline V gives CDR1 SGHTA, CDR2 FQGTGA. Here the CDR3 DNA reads TGTGCCAGCAGCTCTGACGGGTCCATAGATACGCAGTATTTT. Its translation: CASSSDGSIDTQYF.

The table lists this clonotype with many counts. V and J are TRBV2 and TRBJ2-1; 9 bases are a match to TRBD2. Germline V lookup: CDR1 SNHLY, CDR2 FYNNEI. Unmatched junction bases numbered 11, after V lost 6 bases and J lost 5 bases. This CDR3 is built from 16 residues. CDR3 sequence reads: CASSALAGGWDNEQFF. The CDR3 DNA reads TGTGCCAGCAGCGCCCTGGCGGGAGGGTGGGACAATGAGCAGTTCTTC.

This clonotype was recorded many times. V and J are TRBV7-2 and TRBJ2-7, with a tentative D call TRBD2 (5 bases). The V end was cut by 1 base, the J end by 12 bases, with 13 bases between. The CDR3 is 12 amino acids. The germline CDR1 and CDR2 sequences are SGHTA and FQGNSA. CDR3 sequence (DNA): TGTGCCAGCAGCTTAGAGGTTGGAGGTGGGTACTTC. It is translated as CASSLEVGGGYF.

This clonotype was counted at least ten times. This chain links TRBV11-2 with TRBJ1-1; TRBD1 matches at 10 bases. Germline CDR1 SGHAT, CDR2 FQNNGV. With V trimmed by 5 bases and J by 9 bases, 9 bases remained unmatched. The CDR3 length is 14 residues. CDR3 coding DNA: TGTGCCAGCAGCATCGGGACAGGGGATAGTAAAGCTTTCTTT. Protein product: CASSIGTGDSKAFF.

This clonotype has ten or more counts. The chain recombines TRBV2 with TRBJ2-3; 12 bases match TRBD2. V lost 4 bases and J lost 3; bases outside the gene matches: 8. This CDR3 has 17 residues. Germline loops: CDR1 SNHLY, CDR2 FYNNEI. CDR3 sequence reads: CASSVRLAGELTDTQYF. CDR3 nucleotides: TGTGCCAGCAGTGTACGACTAGCGGGAGAATTGACAGATACGCAGTATTTT.

The CDR3 sequence: CASSLTVFGNRADYGYTF. The CDR3 DNA reads TGTGCCAGCAGTTTAACGGTCTTCGGGAACAGGGCAGACTATGGCTACACCTTC. The V gene is TRBV27, the J gene TRBJ1-2; D is possibly TRBD1 (6 bases). The germline gives CDR1 MNHEY, CDR2 SMNVEV (reference sequence). The CDR3 loop spans 18 amino acids. V was shortened by 2 bases and J by 3 bases, with 22 bases between the two germline ends.

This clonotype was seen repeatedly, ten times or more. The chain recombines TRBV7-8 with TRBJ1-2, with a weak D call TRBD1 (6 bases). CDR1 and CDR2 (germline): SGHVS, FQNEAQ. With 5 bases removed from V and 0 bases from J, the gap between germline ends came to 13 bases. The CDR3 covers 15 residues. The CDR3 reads CASSPQGNPNYGYTF. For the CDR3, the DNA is TGTGCCAGCAGCCCTCAGGGGAATCCTAACTATGGCTACACCTTC.

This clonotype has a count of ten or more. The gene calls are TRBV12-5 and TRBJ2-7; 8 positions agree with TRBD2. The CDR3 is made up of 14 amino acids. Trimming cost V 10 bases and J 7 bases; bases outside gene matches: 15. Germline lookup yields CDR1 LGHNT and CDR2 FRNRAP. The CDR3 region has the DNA TGTGCTACCACTTCGGGTAGCGGGGTAGGGGAGCAGTACTTC. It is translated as CATTSGSGVGEQYF. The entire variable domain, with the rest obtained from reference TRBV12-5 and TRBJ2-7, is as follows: DARVTQTPRHKVTEMGQEVTMRCQPILGHNTVFWYRQTMMQGLELLAYFRNRAPLDDSGMPKDRFSAEMPDATLATLKIQPSEPRDSAVYFCATTSGSGVGEQYFGPGTRLTVT.

The CDR3 protein is CASSQPTGTGYTF. The CDR3 DNA sequence: TGTGCCAGCAGCCAACCGACAGGGACGGGCTACACCTTC. The chain couples TRBV3-1 to TRBJ1-2; 7 bases match TRBD1. The length of the CDR3 is 13 residues. V trimming: 2 bases; J trimming: 8 bases; junction bases outside the gene matches: 5. Germline V gene sequence: CDR1 LGHDT, CDR2 YNNKEL (reference sequence).

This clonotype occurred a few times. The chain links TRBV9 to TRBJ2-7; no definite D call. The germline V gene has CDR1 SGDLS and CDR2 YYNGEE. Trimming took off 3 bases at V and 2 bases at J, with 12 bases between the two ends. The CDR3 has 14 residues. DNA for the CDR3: TGTGCCAGCAGCGGGGGTAGGCACACCTACGAGCAGTACTTC. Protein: CASSGGRHTYEQYF.

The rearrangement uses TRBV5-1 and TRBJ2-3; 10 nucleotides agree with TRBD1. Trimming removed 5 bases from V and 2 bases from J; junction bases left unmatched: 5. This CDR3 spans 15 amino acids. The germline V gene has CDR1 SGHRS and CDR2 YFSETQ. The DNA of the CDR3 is TGCGCCAGCAGAGACGGGACAGGGGTCACAGATACGCAGTATTTT. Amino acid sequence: CASRDGTGVTDTQYF.

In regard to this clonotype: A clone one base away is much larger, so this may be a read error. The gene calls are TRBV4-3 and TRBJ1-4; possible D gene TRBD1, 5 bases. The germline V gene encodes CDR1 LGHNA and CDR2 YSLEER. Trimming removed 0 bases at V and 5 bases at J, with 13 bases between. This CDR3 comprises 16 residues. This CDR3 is CASSQEGKGTNEKLFF. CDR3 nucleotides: TGCGCCAGCAGCCAAGAAGGGAAAGGGACGAATGAAAAACTGTTTTTT.

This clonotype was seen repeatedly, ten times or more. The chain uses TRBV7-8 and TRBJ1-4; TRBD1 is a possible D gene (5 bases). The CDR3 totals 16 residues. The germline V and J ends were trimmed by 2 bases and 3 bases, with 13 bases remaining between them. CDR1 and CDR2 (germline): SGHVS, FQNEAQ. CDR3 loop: CASSLLLGDANEKLFF. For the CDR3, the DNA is TGTGCCAGCAGCTTACTTCTGGGGGACGCTAATGAAAAACTGTTTTTT.

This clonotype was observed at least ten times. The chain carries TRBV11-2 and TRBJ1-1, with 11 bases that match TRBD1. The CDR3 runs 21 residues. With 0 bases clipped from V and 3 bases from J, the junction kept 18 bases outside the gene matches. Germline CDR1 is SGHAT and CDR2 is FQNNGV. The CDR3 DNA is TGTGCCAGCAGCTTAGATCCGACCAGACCGGGACAGGGGGGGATGTACACTGAAGCTTTCTTT. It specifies CASSLDPTRPGQGGMYTEAFF. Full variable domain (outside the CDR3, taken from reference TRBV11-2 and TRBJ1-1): EAGVAQSPRYKIIEKRQSVAFWCNPISGHATLYWYQQILGQGPKLLIQFQNNGVVDDSQLPKDRFSAERLKGVDSTLKIQPAKLEDSAVYLCASSLDPTRPGQGGMYTEAFFGQGTRLTVV.

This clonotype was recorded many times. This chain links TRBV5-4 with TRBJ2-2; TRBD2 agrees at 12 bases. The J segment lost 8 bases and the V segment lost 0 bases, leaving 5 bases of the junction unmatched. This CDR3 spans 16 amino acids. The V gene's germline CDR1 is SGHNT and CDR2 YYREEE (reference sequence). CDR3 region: CASSLATSGSSGELFF. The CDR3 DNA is TGTGCCAGCAGCTTGGCGACTAGCGGGAGTTCAGGGGAGCTGTTTTTT.

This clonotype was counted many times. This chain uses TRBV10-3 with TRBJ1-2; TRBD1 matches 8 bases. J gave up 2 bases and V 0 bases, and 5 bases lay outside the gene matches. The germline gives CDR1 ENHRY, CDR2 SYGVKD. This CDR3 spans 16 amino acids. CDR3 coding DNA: TGTGCCATCAGTGAGTCAAAGACAGGGGCCAACTATGGCTACACCTTC. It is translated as CAISESKTGANYGYTF.

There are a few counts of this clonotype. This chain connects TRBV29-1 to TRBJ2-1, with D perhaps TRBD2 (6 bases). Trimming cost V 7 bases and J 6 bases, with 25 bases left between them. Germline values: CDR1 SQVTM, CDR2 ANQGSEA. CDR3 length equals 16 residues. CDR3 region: CSAEDLAWDFGNEQFF. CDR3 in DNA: TGCAGCGCCGAGGACTTGGCTTGGGACTTTGGCAATGAGCAGTTCTTC.

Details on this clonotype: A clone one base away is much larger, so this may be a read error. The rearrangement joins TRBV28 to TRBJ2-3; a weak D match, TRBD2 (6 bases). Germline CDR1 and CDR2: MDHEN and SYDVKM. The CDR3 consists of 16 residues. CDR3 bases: TGTGCCAGCAGTCCTGGGGGGTCCACGACAGATACTACGCAGTTTTTT. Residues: CASSPGGSTTDTTQFF. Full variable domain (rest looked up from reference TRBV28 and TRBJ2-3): DVKVTQSSRYLVKRTGEKVFLECVQDMDHENMFWYRQDPGLGLRLIYFSYDVKMKEKGDIPEGYSVSREKKERFSLILESASTNQTSMYLCASSPGGSTTDTTQFFGPGTRLTVL.

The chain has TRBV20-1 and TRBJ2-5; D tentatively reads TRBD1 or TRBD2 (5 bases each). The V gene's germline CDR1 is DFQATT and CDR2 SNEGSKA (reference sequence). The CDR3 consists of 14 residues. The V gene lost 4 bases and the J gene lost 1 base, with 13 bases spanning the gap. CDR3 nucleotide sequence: TGCAGTGCTACAGGGAGTGGGTTCCAAGAGACCCAGTACTTC. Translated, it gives CSATGSGFQETQYF.

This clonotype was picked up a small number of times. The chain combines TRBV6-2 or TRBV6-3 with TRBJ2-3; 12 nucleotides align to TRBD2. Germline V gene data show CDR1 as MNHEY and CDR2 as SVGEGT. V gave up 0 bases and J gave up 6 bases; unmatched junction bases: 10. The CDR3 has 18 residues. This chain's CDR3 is CASSYSTKTSGGTDTQYF. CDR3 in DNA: TGTGCCAGCAGTTACTCGACGAAGACTAGCGGGGGAACGGATACGCAGTATTTT.